This TCR beta chain was sequenced in a study of a mutant IDH1 vaccine in newly diagnosed glioma. Turning to the study itself: The vaccination schedule gave patients eight doses in weeks 1, 3, 5, 7, 11, 15, 19 and 23. There were 62.5% males and around 38% females among treated patients, whose mean age was approximately 44 years. Previous care, which was radiotherapy, temozolomide, or both, most often involved both. Vaccines were begun 4-6 weeks after radiotherapy alone, or with temozolomide cycles.

Some clones are missing from TCRdb's copy, which holds only in-frame ones; the method was immunoSEQ multiplex PCR. The table lists some 48,000 clones, roughly 73% of them singletons. This clone was recorded once. Antigen: not known. The CDR3 is 15 amino acids. The V gene's germline CDR1 is SGHRS and CDR2 YFSETQ. The germline V and J ends were trimmed by 4 bases and 6 bases, with 20 bases remaining between them. The time point was: week 5, during vaccination. Vaccine doses each comprised 300 ug of mutant IDH1 20-mer peptide, with topical imiquimod. V gene TRBV5-1 combines with J gene TRBJ2-7; D is perhaps TRBD2 (6 bases). Source: PBMCs, taken from a glioma patient whose treatment included an IDH1 peptide vaccine. The receptor's source is a woman in her thirties or forties with glioma. CDR3 sequence (DNA): TGCGCCAGCAGCCCCGATCGTCCTCAAGCGGGCGAGCAGTACTTC. Translating gives CASSPDRPQAGEQYF. The variable domain in full, with the rest retrieved from reference TRBV5-1 and TRBJ2-7, is KAGVTQTPRYLIKTRGQQVTLSCSPISGHRSVSWYQQTPGQGLQFLFEYFSETQRNKGNFPGRFSGRQFSNSRSEMNVSTLELGDSALYLCASSPDRPQAGEQYFGPGTRLTVT.